The 20 T cell receptor beta chains reported below all come from one sample, sequenced in a study of T cell responses to AZD1222 COVID-19 vaccine. The table came from immunoSEQ multiplex PCR; TCRdb's copy has only in-frame clones and leaves some out. The table lists around 80,000 clones, 92% of them singletons. Here the sequenced sample was peripheral blood, taken 28 days after the second AZD1222 dose. These receptor sequences come from an adult who received the AZD1222 COVID-19 vaccine.

The CDR3 reads CASSQDPGNYGYTF. CDR3 coding DNA: TGCGCCAGCAGCCAAGATCCAGGGAACTATGGCTACACCTTC. This chain uses TRBV4-1 with TRBJ1-2; D might be TRBD1 (5 bases). This CDR3 region has 14 residues. Trimming stripped 0 bases from V and 2 bases from J, with 7 bases between. From germline, CDR1 is MGHRA and CDR2 YSYEKL.

This clone was seen only once. The rearrangement links TRBV5-1 to TRBJ2-1, with D uncertain. V was cut by 0 bases and J by 0 bases, with 10 bases left in between. Germline V CDR1 and CDR2: SGHRS, YFSETQ. CDR3 length: 16 residues. The CDR3, as DNA: TGCGCCAGCAGCTTGGCCACAGATTTCTCCTACAATGAGCAGTTCTTC. The encoded protein is CASSLATDFSYNEQFF.

In this sample, this clone turned up once. The chain is built from TRBV19 and TRBJ2-2, with D tentatively TRBD2 (6 bases). The CDR3 length is 14 residues. Trimming cost V 7 bases and J 4 bases, with 13 bases left between them. CDR1 and CDR2 from the germline V gene are LNHDA and SQIVND (reference sequence). DNA of the CDR3: TGTGCCAGTAACCCGAGGAGGGTCACCGGGGAGCTGTTTTTT. This sequence encodes CASNPRRVTGELFF. Filled out from reference TRBV19 and TRBJ2-2, the complete variable domain reads DGGITQSPKYLFRKEGQNVTLSCEQNLNHDAMYWYRQDPGQGLRLIYYSQIVNDFQKGDIAEGYSVSREKKESFPLTVTSAQKNPTAFYLCASNPRRVTGELFFGEGSRLTVL.

The chain combines TRBV11-3 with TRBJ2-3; TRBD1 aligns across 8 bases. The germline V gene has CDR1 SGHNT and CDR2 YENEEA. This CDR3 region has 12 residues. With 5 bases clipped from V and 7 bases from J, the junction kept 2 bases outside the gene matches. The DNA for the CDR3 is TGTGCCAGCAGCCGGACAGGGAATACGCAGTATTTT. It specifies CASSRTGNTQYF.

The gene calls are TRBV9 and TRBJ2-2; tentative D call: TRBD2 (6 bases). V was cut by 0 bases and J by 5 bases, with 11 bases left in between. The CDR3 is 15 amino acids. CDR1 is SGDLS and CDR2 is YYNGEE in the germline V gene. The CDR3 reads CASSVAWAGTGELFF. The CDR3 bases are TGTGCCAGCAGCGTAGCCTGGGCGGGGACCGGGGAGCTGTTTTTT.

This chain connects TRBV7-8 to TRBJ1-1; D is perhaps TRBD1 (6 bases). With 8 bases removed from V and 3 bases from J, the gap between germline ends came to 16 bases. CDR3 length: 14 residues. The germline V gene has CDR1 SGHVS and CDR2 FQNEAQ. The chain's CDR3 is CASDEEGGDTEAFF. CDR3 DNA: TGTGCCAGCGACGAGGAGGGGGGGGACACTGAAGCTTTCTTT.

The chain combines TRBV18 with TRBJ2-3, with 14 bases identical to TRBD2. The CDR3 runs to 16 residues. Per germline, CDR1 KGHSH and CDR2 LQKENI. V shed 5 bases and J 5 bases; nucleotides not matched to a gene: 6. This CDR3 is CASSLTGTSGRDTQYF. The CDR3 coding sequence is TGTGCCAGCTCATTGACCGGGACTAGCGGGAGAGATACGCAGTATTTT.

The chain joins TRBV27 to TRBJ2-2, with D possibly matching TRBD1 (5 bases). V was trimmed by 7 bases and J by 3 bases, leaving 15 bases between them. CDR1 and CDR2 from the germline V gene are MNHEY and SMNVEV (reference sequence). The CDR3 length is 15 residues. The CDR3 here is CASKFAGRYTGELFF. CDR3 bases: TGTGCCAGCAAATTTGCAGGGCGATACACCGGGGAGCTGTTTTTT.

This chain uses TRBV4-1 with TRBJ2-7, with 8 positions matching TRBD1. The CDR3 spans 15 residues. Germline V gene lookup returns CDR1 MGHRA and CDR2 YSYEKL. V shed 0 bases, J shed 5 bases, and the junction held 6 bases outside the gene matches. The CDR3 protein is CASSQDRGLNNEQYF. The CDR3 nucleotides read TGCGCCAGCAGCCAAGACAGGGGGCTAAACAACGAGCAGTACTTC.

V and J are TRBV30 and TRBJ1-5; D gene unclear. Deletions cut 2 bases from V and 4 bases from J, with 15 bases between. Germline loops: CDR1 GTSNPN, CDR2 SVGIG (reference sequence). The CDR3 sequence is 15 residues long. The DNA for the CDR3 is TGTGCCTGGAGTCGGCCCCTATCGGATAATCAGCCCCAGCATTTT. Protein sequence: CAWSRPLSDNQPQHF.

The chain combines TRBV2 with TRBJ1-1; D not certain. This CDR3 is built from 11 residues. Deletions cut 6 bases from V and 2 bases from J, with 4 bases between. The V gene's germline CDR1 is SNHLY and CDR2 FYNNEI. The CDR3 loop is CASRHNTEAFF. The DNA for the CDR3 is TGTGCCAGCAGGCATAACACTGAAGCTTTCTTT.

The chain employs TRBV30 and TRBJ1-1; D unclear. The germline gives CDR1 GTSNPN, CDR2 SVGIG (reference sequence). There are 15 residues in the CDR3. Trimming left V 3 bases short and J 4 bases short, with 18 bases between. The CDR3 DNA sequence: TGTGCCTGGAGGCCAGGAGGGCTTTCGGTCACTGAAGCTTTCTTT. This gives the protein CAWRPGGLSVTEAFF.

The rearrangement uses TRBV12-3 or TRBV12-4 and TRBJ1-2; D remains unclear. The CDR3 has 13 residues. V lost 6 bases and J 1 base, leaving 9 bases between the germline ends. CDR3 sequence: CASRIQSNYGYTF. In DNA form, the CDR3 reads TGTGCCAGCAGAATACAGAGTAACTATGGCTACACCTTC.

The V call is TRBV7-9, the J call TRBJ2-1; D is possibly TRBD2 (6 bases). Germline-derived CDR1 and CDR2 are SEHNR and FQNEAQ (reference sequence). The CDR3 sequence is 14 residues long. With 0 bases removed from V and 8 bases from J, the gap between germline ends came to 11 bases. Here the CDR3 DNA reads TGTGCCAGCAGCTTAGCCGGCGGGGAGGATGAGCAGTTCTTC. Its translation: CASSLAGGEDEQFF.

The chain couples TRBV12-5 to TRBJ2-7, with 7 bases that match TRBD2. J was trimmed by 3 bases and V by 1 base; bases with no gene match: 18. The CDR3 consists of 19 residues. The V gene's germline CDR1 is LGHNT and CDR2 FRNRAP. This CDR3 reads CASGLAGAPGLADFYEQYF. CDR3 nucleotides: TGTGCTAGTGGTTTGGCCGGCGCCCCGGGGCTAGCGGATTTCTACGAGCAGTACTTC.

This chain connects TRBV4-1 to TRBJ1-5, with D uncertain. The CDR3 is made up of 16 amino acids. CDR1 is MGHRA, CDR2 YSYEKL, per germline. The V and J ends lost 0 bases and 1 base respectively, with 10 bases between them. This CDR3 reads CASSQDPGISNQPQHF. CDR3 in DNA: TGCGCCAGCAGCCAAGACCCGGGGATCAGCAATCAGCCCCAGCATTTT.

This sequence joins TRBV5-8 and TRBJ1-1, with TRBD1 as a possible D gene (5 bases). This CDR3 has 13 amino acids. Germline V gene sequence: CDR1 SGHTS, CDR2 YDEGEE. Trimming left V 4 bases short and J 6 bases short, with 13 bases between. The CDR3 loop reads CASSGSPGPEAFF. CDR3 nucleotide sequence: TGTGCCAGCAGCGGCAGTCCGGGGCCTGAAGCTTTCTTT.

The chain is built from TRBV30 and TRBJ2-5; the D gene is possibly TRBD1 (6 bases). The germline V gene encodes CDR1 GTSNPN and CDR2 SVGIG (reference sequence). CDR3 length: 12 amino acids. V was cut by 2 bases and J by 2 bases, with 6 bases left in between. CDR3 region: CAWSTGQETQYF. The DNA for the CDR3 is TGTGCCTGGAGTACAGGGCAAGAGACCCAGTACTTC.

The chain recombines TRBV5-1 with TRBJ2-5; D is undetermined. CDR3 length: 12 amino acids. The V end was cut by 3 bases, the J end by 5 bases, with 8 bases between. Germline V gene data show CDR1 as SGHRS and CDR2 as YFSETQ. The DNA of the CDR3 is TGCGCCAGCAGCTCCTCTCTGGAGACCCAGTACTTC. Its protein product is CASSSSLETQYF. The full variable domain, rest sourced from reference TRBV5-1 and TRBJ2-5, is KAGVTQTPRYLIKTRGQQVTLSCSPISGHRSVSWYQQTPGQGLQFLFEYFSETQRNKGNFPGRFSGRQFSNSRSEMNVSTLELGDSALYLCASSSSLETQYFGPGTRLLVL.

The chain carries TRBV19 and TRBJ2-7; 7 bases line up with TRBD2. After removal of 7 bases from V and 4 bases from J, the junction contained 10 bases not matched to a gene. CDR3 length: 14 residues. Germline-derived CDR1 and CDR2 are LNHDA and SQIVND (reference sequence). The CDR3 is CASTPGEGRYEQYF. For the CDR3, the DNA is TGTGCCAGTACCCCGGGGGAGGGGCGGTACGAGCAGTACTTC.